Reported below is one TCR beta chain. Its antigen is unidentified. The junction does not match germline at one end; this may be a read error. The CDR3 contains 14 residues. Germline V gene lookup returns CDR1 MGHRA and CDR2 YSYEKL. A J-beta primer mix and a sample-barcoded 5' primer were used in a second PCR of roughly 6 to 11 cycles. Each cDNA molecule carried a tag from a template-switch adaptor that contained 12 random nucleotides. TCRdb reprocessed the 5' RACE reads via MiXCR and lists one record per CDR3 protein. This table holds 1.4 million or so distinct CDR3 sequences, less than 45% found once. PBMCs were isolated at a quantity of at least 6 million per sample. The sample comes from a study of blood T cells in healthy people across ages. Study conclusions and caveats: Age showed a roughly linear inverse relationship with TCR beta diversity per million T cells. It was the long-lived donors that had more naive CD4+ cells and higher diversity than aged donors.

The clonotype was recovered from a woman aged 18-29 years in good health. The sequencing sample was made of blood. The chain employs TRBV4-1 and TRBJ2-3; TRBD2 matches at 12 bases. The DNA for the CDR3 is TGCGCCAGCGGCCAGGGACTAGCGGGTGATACGCAGTATTTT. Translated: CASGQGLAGDTQYF.